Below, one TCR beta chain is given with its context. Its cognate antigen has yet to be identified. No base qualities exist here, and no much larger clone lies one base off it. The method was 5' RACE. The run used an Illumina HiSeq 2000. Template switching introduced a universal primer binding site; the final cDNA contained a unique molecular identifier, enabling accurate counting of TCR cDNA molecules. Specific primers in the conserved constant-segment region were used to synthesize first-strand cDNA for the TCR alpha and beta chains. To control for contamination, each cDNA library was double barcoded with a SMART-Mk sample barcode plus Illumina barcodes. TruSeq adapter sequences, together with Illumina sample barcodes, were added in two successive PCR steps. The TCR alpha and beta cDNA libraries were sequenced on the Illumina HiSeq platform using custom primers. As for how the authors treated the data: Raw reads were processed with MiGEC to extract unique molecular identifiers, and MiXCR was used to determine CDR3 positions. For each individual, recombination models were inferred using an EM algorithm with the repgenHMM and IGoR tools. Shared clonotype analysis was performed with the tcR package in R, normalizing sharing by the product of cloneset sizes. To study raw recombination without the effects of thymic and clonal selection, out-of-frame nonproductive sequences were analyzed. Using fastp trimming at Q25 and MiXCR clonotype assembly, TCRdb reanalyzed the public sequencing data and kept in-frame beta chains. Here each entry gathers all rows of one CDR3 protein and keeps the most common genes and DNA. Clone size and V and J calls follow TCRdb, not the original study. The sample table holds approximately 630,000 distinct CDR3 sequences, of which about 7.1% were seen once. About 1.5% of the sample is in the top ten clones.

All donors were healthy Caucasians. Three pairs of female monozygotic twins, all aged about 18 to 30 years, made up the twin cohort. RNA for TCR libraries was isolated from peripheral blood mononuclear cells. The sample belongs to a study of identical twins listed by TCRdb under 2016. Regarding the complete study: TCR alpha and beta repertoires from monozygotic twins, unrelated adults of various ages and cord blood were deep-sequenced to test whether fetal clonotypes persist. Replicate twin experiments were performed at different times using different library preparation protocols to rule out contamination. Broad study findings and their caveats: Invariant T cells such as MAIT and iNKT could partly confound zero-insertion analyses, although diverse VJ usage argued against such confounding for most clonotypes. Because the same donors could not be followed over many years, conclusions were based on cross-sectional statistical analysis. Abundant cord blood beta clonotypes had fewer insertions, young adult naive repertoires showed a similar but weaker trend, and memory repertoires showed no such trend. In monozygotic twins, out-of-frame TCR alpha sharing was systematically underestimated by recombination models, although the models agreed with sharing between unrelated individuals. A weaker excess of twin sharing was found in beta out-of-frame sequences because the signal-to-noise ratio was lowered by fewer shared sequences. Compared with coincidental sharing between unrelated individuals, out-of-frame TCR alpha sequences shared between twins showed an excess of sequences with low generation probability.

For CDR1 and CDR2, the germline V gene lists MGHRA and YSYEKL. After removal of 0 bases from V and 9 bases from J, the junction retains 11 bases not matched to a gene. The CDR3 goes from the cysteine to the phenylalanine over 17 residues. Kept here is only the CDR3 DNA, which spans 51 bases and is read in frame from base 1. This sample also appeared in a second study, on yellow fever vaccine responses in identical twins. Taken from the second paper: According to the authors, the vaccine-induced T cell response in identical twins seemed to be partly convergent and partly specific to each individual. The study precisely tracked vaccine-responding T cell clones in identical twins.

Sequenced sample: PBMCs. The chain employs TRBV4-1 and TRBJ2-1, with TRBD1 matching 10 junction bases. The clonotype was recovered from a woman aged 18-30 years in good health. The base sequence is TGCGCCAGCAGCCAAGAACCCCGGGACAGGGGTTTTGGTGAGCAGTTCTTC. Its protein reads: CASSQEPRDRGFGEQFF.